The 17 T cell receptor beta chains listed next were all sequenced from one sample in a study of T-cell reconstitution after alpha-beta-depleted transplantation in children. The TCRbeta library incorporated unique molecular identifiers. One entry per CDR3 protein, called by TCRdb with MiXCR from the PCR reads. The repertoire holds some 490,000 distinct CDR3 sequences, with under 15% as singletons. The sequenced sample was PBMCs from the stem cell graft donor, obtained from the stem cell graft. These receptors were obtained from a human donor who donated a stem cell graft to a child with combined immunodeficiency.

There are many counts of this clonotype. The chain is built from TRBV12-3 or TRBV12-4 and TRBJ2-1; 10 bases align to TRBD2. The CDR3 has 16 amino acids. J lost 4 bases, V lost 2 bases, and 5 bases had no gene match. CDR3: CASSLTSGIGYNEQFF. CDR3 DNA: TGTGCCAGCAGTTTAACTAGCGGGATAGGGTACAATGAGCAGTTCTTC.

This clonotype turned up a few times. The chain links TRBV20-1 to TRBJ2-1; D remains ambiguous. Trimming stripped 3 bases from V and 8 bases from J, with 14 bases between. The CDR3 covers 13 residues. Germline values: CDR1 DFQATT, CDR2 SNEGSKA (reference sequence). The CDR3 loop reads CSASSWGWDEQFF. The CDR3 DNA follows: TGCAGTGCTAGCAGTTGGGGATGGGATGAGCAGTTCTTC.

On this clonotype itself: This may be a read error, as it is one base from a much larger clone. V and J are TRBV6-5 and TRBJ2-3; 10 nucleotides agree with TRBD2. The CDR3 spans 19 residues. CDR1 is MNHEY, CDR2 SVGAGI, per germline. In DNA, the CDR3 is TGTGCCAACAGTTACGGAAGACTAGCGGGCGGGCTATTCACAGATACGCAGTATTTT. Translation gives CANSYGRLAGGLFTDTQYF.

By share, this clonotype counts as medium-sized. The V gene is TRBV10-3, the J gene TRBJ2-1; D not certain. Trimming removed 5 bases at V and 4 bases at J, with 12 bases between. The germline gives CDR1 ENHRY, CDR2 SYGVKD. The CDR3 loop spans 14 amino acids. The CDR3 loop reads CAISYSDVYNEQFF. CDR3 coding DNA: TGTGCCATCAGTTATTCGGACGTTTACAATGAGCAGTTCTTC.

About this clonotype itself: Sequence at one end of the junction differs from germline and may be a read error. This chain joins TRBV5-4 and TRBJ2-4; no definite D call. The CDR3 runs to 12 residues. From germline, CDR1 is SGHNT and CDR2 YYREEE (reference sequence). In nucleotides, the CDR3 is TGTGCCAGGAGCTTTGGAAAAAACATTCAGTACTTC. Translation: CARSFGKNIQYF.

The J gene is TRBJ2-1, the V gene TRBV7-2; 10 bases agree with TRBD2. The germline CDR1 and CDR2 sequences are SGHTA and FQGNSA. CDR3 length equals 15 residues. The junction had 7 bases not matched to a gene; V was cut back by 2 bases and J by 9 bases. CDR3 sequence reads: CASSLTSGGAPEQFF. CDR3 in DNA: TGTGCCAGCAGCTTAACGAGCGGGGGGGCCCCTGAGCAGTTCTTC.

This clonotype has just a few counts. The chain joins TRBV7-8 to TRBJ2-7, with D maybe TRBD2 (6 bases). CDR3 length: 13 amino acids. Deletions cut 8 bases from V and 2 bases from J, with 13 bases between. CDR1 SGHVS and CDR2 FQNEAQ come from the germline V gene. This chain's CDR3 is CASDGEATYEQYF. The CDR3 DNA sequence: TGTGCCAGCGACGGGGAGGCAACCTACGAGCAGTACTTC.

This clonotype was recorded a few times. The gene calls are TRBV7-2 and TRBJ2-5; 10 nucleotides align to TRBD2. The CDR3 extends over 16 amino acids. V trimming: 0 bases; J trimming: 3 bases; junction bases outside the gene matches: 4. Germline CDR1 reads SGHTA; CDR2 reads FQGNSA. The CDR3 sequence: CASSLAKRGGEETQYF. The CDR3 coding sequence is TGTGCCAGCAGCTTAGCGAAGCGGGGGGGTGAAGAGACCCAGTACTTC.

This clonotype was seen repeatedly, ten times or more. V gene TRBV3-1 combines with J gene TRBJ2-1; D remains ambiguous. The CDR3 runs 14 residues. Trimming removed 4 bases at V and 6 bases at J, with 13 bases between. Germline-derived CDR1 and CDR2 are LGHDT and YNNKEL (reference sequence). CDR3 in DNA: TGTGCCAGCAGCCCCACCTGGGCCAGCAATGAGCAGTTCTTC. Translating it yields CASSPTWASNEQFF.

The chain joins TRBV19 to TRBJ2-5; TRBD2 matches 7 bases. The junction had 4 bases not matched to a gene; V was cut back by 11 bases and J by 1 base. This CDR3 spans 12 amino acids. Germline V CDR1 and CDR2: LNHDA, SQIVND (reference sequence). The CDR3 DNA follows: TGTGCCCGACGGGAGGCCCAAGAGACCCAGTACTTC. Amino acids: CARREAQETQYF.

This clonotype occurred a few times. V is TRBV7-9 and J is TRBJ2-2, with D hard to call. CDR1 is SEHNR and CDR2 is FQNEAQ in the germline V gene (reference sequence). The CDR3 is 14 residues long. Deletions cut 5 bases from V and 6 bases from J, with 13 bases between. CDR3 sequence reads: CASSAKESPGELFF. The CDR3 nucleotides read TGTGCCAGCAGCGCCAAGGAGAGCCCCGGGGAGCTGTTTTTT.

This clonotype was seen at least ten times. The chain carries TRBV15 and TRBJ2-3; 10 bases fit TRBD2. The CDR3 is 18 amino acids. Trimming removed 0 bases from V and 6 bases from J; junction bases left unmatched: 12. Germline loops: CDR1 LNHNV, CDR2 YYDKDF (reference sequence). CDR3 residues: CATSRDLPSGRLMDTQYF. In DNA form, the CDR3 reads TGTGCCACCAGCAGAGATCTGCCTAGCGGGAGATTGATGGATACGCAGTATTTT.

The chain uses TRBV5-1 and TRBJ2-7, with D possibly being TRBD1 or TRBD2 (5 bases each). Trimming stripped 1 base from V and 5 bases from J, with 19 bases between. Per the germline V gene, CDR1 is SGHRS and CDR2 is YFSETQ. CDR3 length: 16 amino acids. CDR3 region: CASSLPQGELFDEQYF. The CDR3 coding sequence is TGCGCCAGCAGCTTGCCCCAGGGAGAACTCTTCGACGAGCAGTACTTC.

This clonotype came up many times. The chain recombines TRBV9 with TRBJ2-5; 8 bases are shared with TRBD1. CDR1 and CDR2 (germline): SGDLS, YYNGEE. The CDR3 sequence is 14 residues long. After removal of 5 bases from V and 2 bases from J, the junction contained 5 bases not matched to a gene. The CDR3 nucleotides are TGTGCCAGCAGTCGTACAGGGGGGCAAGAGACCCAGTACTTC. Translated: CASSRTGGQETQYF.

The chain combines TRBV7-9 with TRBJ2-5, with 7 nucleotides matching TRBD2. The CDR3 consists of 15 residues. Germline CDR1 SEHNR, CDR2 FQNEAQ (reference sequence). After removal of 5 bases from V and 3 bases from J, the junction contained 9 bases not matched to a gene. CDR3 bases: TGTGCCAGCAGCCGCATGGGGCTAGCGGAAGAGACCCAGTACTTC. Its translation is CASSRMGLAEETQYF.

This clonotype has only a few counts. J is TRBJ2-3 and V is TRBV2; a weak D match, TRBD1 (8 bases). CDR1 is SNHLY and CDR2 is FYNNEI in the germline V gene. V lost 9 bases, J lost 4 bases, and 17 bases lay in between. The CDR3 has 14 amino acids. Here the CDR3 DNA reads TGTGCCAGTAGGGCAACAGGGGGGGCAGATACGCAGTATTTT. Its protein is CASRATGGADTQYF.

This clonotype occurred many times. V is TRBV13 and J is TRBJ2-5; 7 bases align to TRBD1. The CDR3 runs to 15 residues. Germline loops: CDR1 PRHDT, CDR2 FYEKMQ (reference sequence). V was clipped by 4 bases and J by 3 bases; unmatched bases: 8. CDR3: CASSSASGTEETQYF. The CDR3 DNA is TGTGCCAGCAGCTCGGCTAGTGGGACAGAAGAGACCCAGTACTTC.